This is a list of T cell receptor beta chains from one sample in a study of cytomegalovirus exposure and HLA in healthy donors. The method was immunoSEQ multiplex PCR; TCRdb's version includes in-frame clones alone and lacks a portion of them. This repertoire shows about 160,000 clones, 77% found once; its top ten account for more than 3%. The source material was PBMCs. The origin of the receptors is a man aged 30 to 39 in good health and CMV-seropositive. The CDR3 runs from the conserved cysteine through the conserved F or W. D genes are given only for firm matches. Size values are once, few and many counts, or a class for expanded clones, and some rows have none.

length	size	V	J	D	CDR3	DNA
16	NA	TRBV19	TRBJ1-1	TRBD1	CASSIGQGARNTEAFF	TGTGCCAGTAGTATAGGTCAGGGGGCAAGGAACACTGAAGCTTTCTTT
14	NA	TRBV4-3	TRBJ1-1	NA	CASSQETVNTEAFF	TGCGCCAGCAGCCAAGAGACAGTCAACACTGAAGCTTTCTTT
15	NA	TRBV5-6	TRBJ2-1	NA	CASSPLTVRGNEQFF	TGTGCCAGCAGCCCGCTGACCGTGCGAGGGAATGAGCAGTTCTTC
15	NA	TRBV4-3	TRBJ2-7	NA	CASSQELVEGYEQYF	TGCGCCAGCAGCCAAGAATTGGTGGAGGGCTACGAGCAGTACTTC
15	NA	TRBV6-6	TRBJ1-6	TRBD1	CASSPTGGRASPLHF	TGTGCCAGCAGCCCAACAGGGGGCCGTGCTTCACCCCTCCACTTT
14	NA	TRBV5-1	TRBJ1-1	NA	CASTVGRGNTEAFF	TGCGCCAGCACCGTCGGCAGGGGGAACACTGAAGCTTTCTTT
12	NA	TRBV6-5	TRBJ1-4	TRBD1	CASSSDRGRLFF	TGTGCCAGCAGTTCAGACAGGGGGCGGCTGTTTTTT
14	NA	TRBV27	TRBJ1-4	NA	CASRKAGSGEKLFF	TGTGCCAGCAGAAAAGCGGGGTCAGGTGAAAAACTGTTTTTT
17	few	TRBV7-2	TRBJ2-5	TRBD2	CASSGTSVRGGPETQYF	TGTGCCAGCAGCGGAACGTCTGTGCGCGGGGGGCCAGAGACCCAGTACTTC
12	NA	TRBV6-6	TRBJ2-7	NA	CASSYLRYEQYF	TGTGCCAGCAGTTACCTCCGGTACGAGCAGTACTTC
18	NA	TRBV27	TRBJ2-3	NA	CASSFVQGAWAGGPKQYF	TGTGCCAGCAGTTTTGTACAGGGGGCGTGGGCGGGGGGGCCGAAGCAGTATTTT